This T cell receptor (beta chain) was captured by sequencing in a study of radiotherapy plus CTLA-4 blockade in lung cancer. Here immunoSEQ multiplex PCR was the method, and the copy in TCRdb shows in-frame clones only, minus some. The top ten hold approximately 3.6% of the sample, which has 40,000 to 50,000 clones, 75% to 85% seen once. This CDR3 has 15 amino acids. Germline lookup yields CDR1 SGHAT and CDR2 FQNNGV. Germline trimming cut 4 bases from V and 4 bases from J; bases unmatched to any gene: 5. V gene TRBV11-2 combines with J gene TRBJ2-3, with TRBD1 matching over 10 bases. The TCR sequence derives from a human donor with non-small cell lung cancer who had stable disease on radiotherapy plus ipilimumab. Sequenced material: peripheral blood, taken from a patient treated with radiotherapy plus ipilimumab. The CDR3 DNA reads as TGTGCCAGCAGCTCCCGGGACAGGGGCCCAGATACGCAGTATTTT. Residues: CASSSRDRGPDTQYF.